The subject of this entry is one T cell receptor beta chain. Its antigen remains unknown. This sample is drawn from a study of human T cells and chemical hapten exposure. About the study: There were weekly diphenylcyclopropenone doses to the scalp for patients throughout the roughly 23-week study. Alopecia areata, totalis or universalis affected patients who were mostly female. The study's findings and limits: The number of TCRs above 1 in 1000 frequency did not change after DPC sensitization.

Germline V gene lookup returns CDR1 DFQATT and CDR2 SNEGSKA (reference sequence). V shed 0 bases and J shed 4 bases, with 9 bases lying between them. The CDR3 contains 13 residues. TCRdb fed the RACE reads into MiXCR, producing one record per CDR3 protein. This table holds about 180,000 distinct CDR3 sequences, roughly 30% found once. Documented time point: pre-sensitization, week 0. The treatment: therapeutic diphenylcyclopropenone sensitization with weekly scalp DPC. This clonotype was sampled from a woman aged 30 to 39 with alopecia areata. Some clones in this sample may be carry-over from other donors' samples. This chain uses TRBV20-1 with TRBJ1-1; D uncertain. This specimen consisted of whole blood, obtained in connection with sensitization to the hapten diphenylcyclopropenone (DPC). The CDR3 sequence is CSARDLFGTEAFF. The CDR3 DNA is TGCAGTGCTAGAGATTTGTTTGGCACTGAAGCTTTCTTT.